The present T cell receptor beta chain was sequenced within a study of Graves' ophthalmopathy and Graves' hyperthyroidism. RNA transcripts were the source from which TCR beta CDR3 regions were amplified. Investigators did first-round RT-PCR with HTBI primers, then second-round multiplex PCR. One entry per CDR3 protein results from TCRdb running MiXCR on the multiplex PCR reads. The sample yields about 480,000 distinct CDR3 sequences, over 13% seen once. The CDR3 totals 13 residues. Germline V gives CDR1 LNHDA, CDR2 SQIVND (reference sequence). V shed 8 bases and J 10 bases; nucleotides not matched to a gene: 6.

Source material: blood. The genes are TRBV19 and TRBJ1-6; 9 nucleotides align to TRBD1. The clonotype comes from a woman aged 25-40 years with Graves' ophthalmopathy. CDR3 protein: CASSDRGRSPLHF. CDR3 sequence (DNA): TGTGCCAGTTCGGACAGGGGTAGGTCACCCCTCCACTTT.